The subject of this entry is one T cell receptor (beta chain). The antigen remains unidentified. The CDR3 is 15 amino acids. CDR1 is SSHAT and CDR2 is FNYEAQ in the germline V gene (reference sequence). V gave up 5 bases and J gave up 2 bases; unmatched junction bases: 9. This entry belongs to a study of regulatory dendritic cells for organ transplantation. Points from the study as a whole: Memory T cells were less diverse than naive, with memory CD8+ most oligoclonal. Regulatory dendritic cells appeared to expand memory CD8+ clones less than mature ones.

The table came from immunoSEQ multiplex PCR; TCRdb's copy has only in-frame clones and leaves some out. The repertoire includes around 13,000 clones, 60% to 80% of them detected once, and more than 1% sits in the top ten. Allogeneic regulatory or mature dendritic cells were co-cultured for 5 days with CFSE-labeled sorted T cells at 1:10. Memory T cells were CD45RO+, naive were CD45RA+, sorted by FACS. The V gene is TRBV7-7, the J gene TRBJ2-7; 7 nucleotides align to TRBD1. The receptor was derived from a human donor in good health. Source material: naive CD8+ T cells from blood cultured with regulatory dendritic cells. Subset noted: CD45RA+ naive T cells. The CDR3, as DNA: TGTGCCAGCAGCCCTCTGACAGGGAGTCCCTACGAGCAGTACTTC. It specifies CASSPLTGSPYEQYF.